Following are 20 T cell receptor beta chains from one sample sequenced in a study of beta chain features in type 1 diabetes. The entirety of the isolated RNA underwent reverse transcription, so expressed TCRB transcripts were sequenced. Sequenced by immunoSEQ multiplex PCR; TCRdb stores in-frame clones only, minus some. Here the sample spans about 180,000 clones, less than 15% being singletons. What was sequenced was central memory CD4+ T cells from blood. The receptors originated from a woman younger than 35 in good health.

This clone occurred a few times. This chain connects TRBV5-5 to TRBJ2-7; 9 nucleotides agree with TRBD1. With 4 bases clipped from V and 4 bases from J, the junction kept 15 bases outside the gene matches. This CDR3 contains 17 residues. The germline CDR1 and CDR2 sequences are SGHKS and YYEKEE (reference sequence). Here the CDR3 reads CASSPGQGIGGVYEQYF. The DNA for the CDR3 is TGTGCCAGCAGCCCCGGACAGGGGATAGGGGGGGTGTACGAGCAGTACTTC. The full variable domain, in which reference TRBV5-5 and TRBJ2-7 provide the parts outside the CDR3, is DAGVTQSPTHLIKTRGQQVTLRCSPISGHKSVSWYQQVLGQGPQFIFQYYEKEERGRGNFPDRFSARQFPNYSSELNVNALLLGDSALYLCASSPGQGIGGVYEQYFGPGTRLTVT.

This clone was observed a handful of times. The chain carries TRBV5-6 and TRBJ2-4; maybe TRBD2 (6 bases). This CDR3 contains 16 residues. Germline values: CDR1 SGHDT, CDR2 YYEEEE. Trimming removed 2 bases from V and 0 bases from J, with 12 bases in between. CDR3 region: CASSFLGGLAKNIQYF. CDR3 nucleotide sequence: TGTGCCAGCAGCTTCCTTGGGGGGTTAGCCAAAAACATTCAGTACTTC.

This chain joins TRBV23-1 and TRBJ2-1; 10 bases map to TRBD2. TRBV23-1 is annotated as an ORF whose role is uncertain. The CDR3 covers 15 residues. J lost 10 bases, V lost 4 bases, and 10 bases had no gene match. CDR3 sequence (DNA): TGCGCCAGCAGTCCCAAACCTAGCGGGAGCAACGAGCAGTTCTTC. This gives the protein CASSPKPSGSNEQFF.

The gene calls are TRBV5-1 and TRBJ2-3, with 7 positions matching TRBD2. Germline CDR1 SGHRS, CDR2 YFSETQ. V gave up 4 bases and J gave up 0 bases; unmatched junction bases: 8. The CDR3 extends over 16 amino acids. DNA of the CDR3: TGCGCCAGCAGCGGGGGTAGCGGGTCCAGCACAGATACGCAGTATTTT. This sequence encodes CASSGGSGSSTDTQYF.

The genes are TRBV6-5 and TRBJ1-1, with D hard to call. Germline assignment: CDR1 MNHEY and CDR2 SVGAGI. This CDR3 contains 13 residues. V lost 6 bases, J lost 1 base, and 9 bases lay in between. CDR3 amino acids: CASRVERNTEAFF. As DNA, the CDR3 is TGTGCCAGCAGGGTGGAGAGGAACACTGAAGCTTTCTTT.

The V gene is TRBV27, the J gene TRBJ2-2; TRBD1 matches 11 bases. In germline, CDR1 is MNHEY, CDR2 SMNVEV (reference sequence). The CDR3 runs to 15 residues. V dropped 3 bases and J dropped 7; count of bases not matched to a gene: 4. In DNA form, the CDR3 reads TGTGCCAGCAGTTTGGGACAGGGGGTTTTCGGGGAGCTGTTTTTT. Its translation is CASSLGQGVFGELFF.

V usage is TRBV19 and J usage is TRBJ1-2; tentative D call: TRBD1 (6 bases). From germline, CDR1 is LNHDA and CDR2 SQIVND (reference sequence). This CDR3 region has 15 residues. Deletions cut 5 bases from V and 4 bases from J, with 17 bases between. The CDR3 sequence is CASSVDRRRFYGYTF. CDR3 coding DNA: TGTGCCAGTAGTGTTGACAGGAGACGATTCTATGGCTACACCTTC.

The chain is built from TRBV6-5 and TRBJ2-7; TRBD1 is a possible D gene (8 bases). Between the trimmed V and J ends, which lost 5 bases and 2 bases, there was a span of 16 bases. The germline V gene encodes CDR1 MNHEY and CDR2 SVGAGI. This CDR3 is built from 15 residues. This CDR3 is CASSRGDRSTYEQYF. CDR3 nucleotides: TGTGCCAGCAGTCGGGGGGACAGGAGTACCTACGAGCAGTACTTC.

This chain uses TRBV7-3 with TRBJ2-1; 7 bases are a match to TRBD2. The CDR3 has 14 amino acids. The germline CDR1 and CDR2 sequences are SGHTA and FQGTGA. V shed 5 bases and J 10 bases; nucleotides not matched to a gene: 11. For the CDR3, the DNA is TGTGCCAGCAGCCCCAATGGGGGGAGGGAAGAGCAGTTCTTC. Protein sequence: CASSPNGGREEQFF.

The CDR3 coding sequence is TGTGCCAGCAGGGGATCTAGCGGGAGAGGAGATACGCAGTATTTT. This gives the protein CASRGSSGRGDTQYF. This chain joins TRBV28 and TRBJ2-3; 10 nucleotides agree with TRBD2. The CDR3 loop spans 15 amino acids. Looked up from germline, CDR1 is MDHEN and CDR2 is SYDVKM. J was trimmed by 5 bases and V by 6 bases; bases with no gene match: 8.

This clone appeared a few times. This chain joins TRBV18 and TRBJ2-7; 12 bases match TRBD1. The CDR3 has 18 residues. J was trimmed by 3 bases and V by 6 bases; bases with no gene match: 15. Germline V gene sequence: CDR1 KGHSH, CDR2 LQKENI. CDR3: CASSHGTLGTGGVYEQYF. In nucleotides, the CDR3 is TGTGCCAGCTCCCACGGGACTCTCGGGACAGGGGGCGTCTACGAGCAGTACTTC.

This clone was detected only a few times. This rearrangement joins TRBV15 to TRBJ1-1; perhaps TRBD1 as D (6 bases). This CDR3 is 13 amino acids long. Germline V gene lookup returns CDR1 LNHNV and CDR2 YYDKDF (reference sequence). The V end was cut by 6 bases, the J end by 1 base, with 9 bases between. The CDR3 spells CATRPTGNTEAFF. The CDR3 coding sequence is TGTGCCACCAGACCGACAGGGAACACTGAAGCTTTCTTT.

This clone has a handful of counts. V and J are TRBV5-6 and TRBJ2-7; the D is unclear. Trimming pared 4 bases from V and 3 bases from J, leaving 11 bases between. Germline V lookup: CDR1 SGHDT, CDR2 YYEEEE. The CDR3 loop spans 13 amino acids. The CDR3 DNA follows: TGTGCCAGCAGCGACTTGTGGCACTACGAGCAGTACTTC. Translated: CASSDLWHYEQYF.

This clone turned up a few times. The V and J genes are TRBV5-4 and TRBJ2-7; D ambiguous. The germline gives CDR1 SGHNT, CDR2 YYREEE (reference sequence). Trimming removed 4 bases at V and 2 bases at J, with 16 bases between. This CDR3 region has 15 residues. CDR3 DNA: TGTGCCAGCAGCCCCCCCGCCGGCGGTCCCTACGAGCAGTACTTC. It codes for CASSPPAGGPYEQYF.

In this sample, this clone turned up a few times. This rearrangement joins TRBV11-2 to TRBJ2-6; 7 bases match TRBD1. CDR3 length equals 17 residues. V lost 2 bases and J lost 0; bases outside the gene matches: 4. Germline lookup yields CDR1 SGHAT and CDR2 FQNNGV. CDR3 coding DNA: TGTGCCAGCAGCTTATACAGGGACAGCTCTGGGGCCAACGTCCTGACTTTC. Its translation is CASSLYRDSSGANVLTF.

CDR3 DNA sequence: TGCGCCAGCAGCCAAGGACTAGCGGGAGGAGAGACCCAGTACTTC. Translated, it gives CASSQGLAGGETQYF. The chain recombines TRBV4-1 with TRBJ2-5, with 13 bases lining up with TRBD2. The CDR3 has 15 residues. In germline, CDR1 is MGHRA, CDR2 YSYEKL. The ends lost 1 base at V and 4 bases at J; junction bases unmatched: 0.

This chain joins TRBV5-1 and TRBJ2-1, with 11 bases matching TRBD1. CDR1 SGHRS and CDR2 YFSETQ come from the germline V gene. The CDR3 has 15 residues. V shed 4 bases, J shed 4 bases, and the junction held 4 bases outside the gene matches. The DNA of the CDR3 is TGCGCCAGCAGCCCGGGACAGGGGGGATACAATGAGCAGTTCTTC. Protein: CASSPGQGGYNEQFF. Full variable domain (rest looked up from reference TRBV5-1 and TRBJ2-1): KAGVTQTPRYLIKTRGQQVTLSCSPISGHRSVSWYQQTPGQGLQFLFEYFSETQRNKGNFPGRFSGRQFSNSRSEMNVSTLELGDSALYLCASSPGQGGYNEQFFGPGTRLTVL.

This clone has a handful of counts. The chain joins TRBV9 to TRBJ2-3, with TRBD2 as a possible D gene (5 bases). Looked up from germline, CDR1 is SGDLS and CDR2 is YYNGEE. The CDR3 totals 15 residues. Deletions cut 5 bases from V and 3 bases from J, with 16 bases between. The CDR3: CASRSQLLGTDTQYF. The CDR3 DNA follows: TGTGCCAGCAGAAGTCAGCTACTAGGGACAGATACGCAGTATTTT.

The CDR3 here is CASSLGTGQDRGYTF. In DNA form, the CDR3 reads TGTGCCAGCAGCCTTGGGACAGGGCAGGATAGAGGCTACACCTTC. V and J are TRBV9 and TRBJ1-2; 9 bases map to TRBD1. J was trimmed by 8 bases and V by 4 bases; bases with no gene match: 12. Germline loops: CDR1 SGDLS, CDR2 YYNGEE. CDR3 length equals 15 residues.

The chain joins TRBV6-5 to TRBJ2-7, with 10 positions matching TRBD2. This CDR3 contains 15 residues. V was pared by 6 bases and J by 0 bases, with 5 bases of the junction left unmatched. The germline CDR1 and CDR2 sequences are MNHEY and SVGAGI. The CDR3 spells CASSRGTSDSYEQYF. DNA for the CDR3: TGTGCCAGCAGCCGCGGGACTAGCGACTCCTACGAGCAGTACTTC.